Listed below are T cell receptor beta chains from one sample, sequenced in a study of T cell responses to AZD1222 COVID-19 vaccine. Measured with immunoSEQ multiplex PCR; TCRdb has only the in-frame clones, and not every one. The sample yields around 110,000 clones, just over 85% seen once. Sequences were derived from peripheral blood, sampled on day 0 of AZD1222 vaccination. These receptors all stem from an adult in good health. Each CDR3 is given with its conserved first and last residue. Each record gives: V gene, J gene, clone size, D gene, CDR3 protein, CDR3 DNA. A D gene is named only where the DNA matches it firmly. Clone size appears in some rows only: once, few, many, or a class for an expanded clone.

TRBV28	TRBJ2-7	.	.	CASSPRIDEQYF	TGTGCCAGCAGTCCCCGTATTGACGAGCAGTACTTC
TRBV10-3	TRBJ1-5	.	TRBD1	CAISDPRQGAGGQPQHF	TGTGCCATCAGTGACCCCCGACAGGGGGCAGGAGGACAGCCCCAGCATTTT
TRBV11-2	TRBJ1-2	.	.	CASSLGRSLLDGYTF	TGTGCCAGCAGCTTAGGGCGATCCCTACTCGATGGCTACACCTTC
TRBV21-1	TRBJ1-5	.	.	CASSPGQGINQPQHF	TGTGCCAGCAGCCCGGGACAGGGGATCAATCAGCCCCAGCATTTT
TRBV2	TRBJ1-1	.	.	CASSDRLPGKSAFF	TGTGCCAGCAGTGACAGGCTTCCCGGGAAATCGGCTTTCTTT
TRBV3-1/TRBV3-2	TRBJ1-1	.	.	CASSLRHLAPGAFF	TGTGCCAGCAGCCTTAGACACCTCGCCCCAGGAGCTTTCTTT
TRBV5-1	TRBJ2-3	.	TRBD1	CASSLRGLLVGDTQYF	TGCGCCAGCAGTCTCAGGGGGTTACTAGTAGGGGATACGCAGTATTTT
TRBV28	TRBJ1-2	once	TRBD1	CASSPPTGGYGYTF	TGTGCCAGCAGCCCGCCCACAGGGGGCTATGGCTACACCTTC
TRBV9	TRBJ2-1	.	.	CCSSYNEQFF	TGTTGCAGCTCCTACAATGAGCAGTTCTTC
TRBV25-1	TRBJ2-1	.	.	CASSTSGASSYNEQFF	TGTGCCAGCAGCACTTCTGGGGCTAGCTCCTACAATGAGCAGTTCTTC
TRBV6-1	TRBJ1-1	.	.	CASSEPQEMNTEAFF	TGTGCCAGCAGTGAACCCCAAGAGATGAACACTGAAGCTTTCTTT
TRBV30	TRBJ1-1	.	.	CAWSAKQGRVTEAFF	TGTGCCTGGAGTGCCAAACAGGGAAGGGTCACTGAAGCTTTCTTT
TRBV24-1	TRBJ2-2	.	TRBD2	CATSPNRDYSNAGELFF	TGTGCCACCAGTCCCAACCGGGACTATTCCAACGCCGGGGAGCTGTTTTTT
TRBV6-4	TRBJ1-1	.	.	CASSDSGDTEAFF	TGTGCCAGCAGTGACTCGGGGGACACTGAAGCTTTCTTT
TRBV6-5	TRBJ1-6	.	.	CASSSQRWLNSPLHF	TGTGCCAGCAGTTCCCAACGGTGGCTAAATTCACCCCTCCACTTT
TRBV19	TRBJ1-5	.	TRBD1	CASSTPGQGGQPQHF	TGTGCCAGTAGTACCCCGGGACAGGGGGGTCAGCCCCAGCATTTT
TRBV7-7	TRBJ2-5	.	TRBD2	CASSLGLAVNRETQYF	TGTGCCAGCAGCTTAGGACTAGCGGTGAATCGAGAGACCCAGTACTTC
TRBV6-1	TRBJ1-5	.	.	CASSEQRDTKQHF	TGTGCCAGCAGTGAGCAACGGGACACCAAACAGCATTTT
TRBV7-9	TRBJ2-1	once	.	CASSPTSRSYNEQFF	TGTGCCAGCAGTCCGACTTCTCGCTCCTACAATGAGCAGTTCTTC
TRBV7-7	TRBJ2-5	.	TRBD2	CASSRGTSGSRETQYF	TGTGCCAGCAGCCGCGGGACTAGCGGGAGTAGGGAGACCCAGTACTTC
TRBV28	TRBJ2-1	.	.	CASSLSPNYEQFF	TGTGCCAGCAGTTTATCCCCTAACTATGAGCAGTTCTTC
TRBV5-1	TRBJ2-2	once	.	CASSWGGPGELFF	TGCGCCAGCAGCTGGGGGGGCCCCGGGGAGCTGTTTTTT
TRBV18	TRBJ1-2	.	TRBD1	CASSPLGQGNYGYTF	TGTGCCAGCTCACCACTGGGACAGGGTAACTATGGCTACACCTTC
TRBV18	TRBJ1-5	.	.	CASSLDTDNQPQHF	TGTGCCAGCTCACTAGACACCGACAATCAGCCCCAGCATTTT
TRBV3-1/TRBV3-2	TRBJ1-3	.	.	CASSQGFGAGNTIYF	TGTGCCAGCAGCCAAGGTTTTGGGGCTGGAAACACCATATATTTT
TRBV23-1	TRBJ2-7	.	.	CASSQNPGTGLLYEQYF	TGCGCCAGCAGTCAAAACCCAGGAACAGGGTTACTTTACGAGCAGTACTTC
TRBV19	TRBJ1-1	.	.	CASSPPGRGLAINTEAFF	TGTGCCAGTAGTCCGCCCGGGCGGGGCCTGGCGATAAACACTGAAGCTTTCTTT
TRBV7-2	TRBJ1-1	.	.	CASSLGRWGGLNTEAFF	TGTGCCAGCAGCTTAGGTCGTTGGGGCGGGCTGAACACTGAAGCTTTCTTT
TRBV6-5	TRBJ1-5	.	TRBD1	CASSTTGDSNQPQHF	TGTGCCAGCAGTACGACAGGGGATAGCAATCAGCCCCAGCATTTT
TRBV5-4	TRBJ1-1	once	.	CASSGGTASPEAFF	TGTGCCAGCAGCGGAGGGACGGCCAGCCCTGAAGCTTTCTTT
TRBV7-7	TRBJ2-5	.	TRBD2	CASSLGLAFQETQYF	TGTGCCAGCAGCTTGGGACTAGCGTTTCAAGAGACCCAGTACTTC
TRBV25-1	TRBJ2-6	.	TRBD2	CASSGPGGPGGANVLTF	TGTGCCAGCAGTGGCCCGGGAGGGCCAGGAGGGGCCAACGTCCTGACTTTC
TRBV20-1	TRBJ1-2	.	TRBD1	CSASGGPGGNYGYTF	TGCAGTGCTAGTGGAGGGCCAGGGGGTAACTATGGCTACACCTTC
TRBV10-2	TRBJ2-1	few	.	CASRDGKSSYNEQFF	TGCGCCAGCAGGGACGGGAAGAGCTCCTACAATGAGCAGTTCTTC